This TCR beta chain was retrieved from a study of T-cell memory formation after mild COVID-19. Turning to the study itself: Across donors, TCR clusters were largely donor specific.

In its sample, this clonotype was seen many times. Its antigen is as yet unknown. A single record per CDR3 protein comes from TCRdb applying MiXCR to the 5' RACE reads. The sample lists hundreds of thousands of distinct CDR3 sequences, around 15% occurring once. Notes on the study in general: Pre-infection memory carried some responding clones, suggesting that cross-reactive memory joined. Second-wave clones peaking on day 37 lacked confirmed SARS-CoV-2 specificity.

This CDR3 has 16 residues. CDR1 and CDR2 (germline): SEHNR, FQNEAQ (reference sequence). V shed 6 bases and J 2 bases; nucleotides not matched to a gene: 5. The rearrangement joins TRBV7-9 to TRBJ2-4; TRBD2 matches 12 bases. The sequenced sample consisted of PBMCs or a T cell subset sorted from them (not recorded which). This sequence originates from a man aged 18 to 29 who had mild COVID-19 (a few samples of this study predate the infection). Cell type and time point are not known. CDR3 nucleotides: TGTGCCAGCAGTTGGACTAGCGGGGTATCCAAAAACATTCAGTACTTC. Translated: CASSWTSGVSKNIQYF.